A single sample gave rise to the 16 T cell receptor beta chains below, sequenced in a study of T cells in localized non-small cell lung cancer. The assay was immunoSEQ multiplex PCR, and TCRdb's table has in-frame clones only and misses some. The sample shows some 38,000 clones, just over 90% of them seen only once. The source was peripheral blood, collected before any cancer treatment. The receptors stem from a female donor older than 55 with stage I lung adenocarcinoma.

This chain joins TRBV5-1 and TRBJ2-3; 10 bases agree with TRBD2. The V and J ends lost 5 bases and 0 bases, in that order; junction bases with no gene match: 15. Germline V lookup: CDR1 SGHRS, CDR2 YFSETQ. The CDR3 runs to 19 residues. CDR3 DNA: TGCGCCAGCAGTCATAGCGGCGTAGCGGGAGGTACTAGCACAGATACGCAGTATTTT. This encodes CASSHSGVAGGTSTDTQYF. The full variable domain, in which reference TRBV5-1 and TRBJ2-3 provide the parts outside the CDR3, is KAGVTQTPRYLIKTRGQQVTLSCSPISGHRSVSWYQQTPGQGLQFLFEYFSETQRNKGNFPGRFSGRQFSNSRSEMNVSTLELGDSALYLCASSHSGVAGGTSTDTQYFGPGTRLTVL.

This clone has more than one count but fewer than ten. The chain combines TRBV10-3 with TRBJ2-5, with D perhaps TRBD1 (7 bases). Germline V CDR1 and CDR2: ENHRY, SYGVKD. The V gene lost 4 bases and the J gene lost 5 bases, with 23 bases spanning the gap. The CDR3 length is 17 residues. Here the CDR3 DNA reads TGTGCCATCAGTGTTGGCGTTGGCAGGGGGGAGTTGGAGACCCAGTACTTC. Translating gives CAISVGVGRGELETQYF.

This clone appeared once. The J gene is TRBJ2-7, the V gene TRBV25-1, with D maybe TRBD1 (5 bases). Trimming removed 8 bases at V and 3 bases at J, with 23 bases between. The CDR3 covers 16 residues. CDR1 and CDR2 (germline): MGHDK, SYGVNS. CDR3 sequence reads: CASLGPKRQLFYEQYF. In nucleotides, the CDR3 is TGTGCCAGCTTAGGTCCGAAAAGACAGCTATTCTACGAGCAGTACTTC.

The chain links TRBV7-2 to TRBJ1-5; D gene uncertain. V was shortened by 3 bases and J by 4 bases, with 7 bases between the two germline ends. The CDR3 extends over 13 amino acids. From germline, CDR1 is SGHTA and CDR2 FQGNSA. CDR3 sequence: CASSFVSNQPQHF. Written as DNA, the CDR3 is TGTGCCAGCAGCTTCGTGTCTAATCAGCCCCAGCATTTT.

The chain links TRBV15 to TRBJ1-4; D remains ambiguous. Trimming left V 5 bases short and J 0 bases short, with 7 bases between. CDR1 LNHNV and CDR2 YYDKDF come from the germline V gene (reference sequence). The CDR3 has 14 residues. CDR3: CATSLRATNEKLFF. DNA of the CDR3: TGTGCCACCAGCCTAAGGGCAACTAATGAAAAACTGTTTTTT.

This chain connects TRBV19 to TRBJ1-5; 7 bases map to TRBD1. Trimming took 5 bases from V and 1 from J; bases not matched to a gene: 8. Germline V gene sequence: CDR1 LNHDA, CDR2 SQIVND (reference sequence). This CDR3 has 16 amino acids. CDR3: CASSLTGTESNQPQHF. The CDR3 coding sequence is TGTGCCAGTAGTCTGACCGGGACAGAGAGCAATCAGCCCCAGCATTTT.

The chain couples TRBV5-1 to TRBJ2-1, with TRBD1 matching 7 bases. The CDR3 is 15 amino acids. Germline V gene sequence: CDR1 SGHRS, CDR2 YFSETQ. Trimming took 0 bases from V and 6 from J; bases not matched to a gene: 6. The CDR3 nucleotides read TGCGCCAGCAGCTTGGGGGGCGCAGGGGGCAATGAGCAGTTCTTC. It is translated as CASSLGGAGGNEQFF.

The chain combines TRBV7-3 with TRBJ2-7; 9 bases are a match to TRBD1. This CDR3 has 15 amino acids. Germline V CDR1 and CDR2: SGHTA, FQGTGA. V lost 5 bases and J lost 4; bases outside the gene matches: 9. CDR3 protein: CASSPSLGQGYEQYF. The CDR3 DNA reads TGTGCCAGCAGCCCTTCTTTGGGACAGGGATACGAGCAGTACTTC.

V and J are TRBV9 and TRBJ1-3; D is unresolved. The CDR3 length is 18 residues. Deletions cut 4 bases from V and 0 bases from J, with 20 bases between. The germline V gene encodes CDR1 SGDLS and CDR2 YYNGEE. The CDR3 sequence is CASSPGGTISRSGNTIYF. Written as DNA, the CDR3 is TGTGCCAGCAGCCCAGGAGGCACCATAAGCCGCTCTGGAAACACCATATATTTT.

CDR3 DNA: TGTGCCAGCAAGGTCCCAGGATTGTGGGGGCATGATCAGCCCCAGCATTTT. Translated, it gives CASKVPGLWGHDQPQHF. The chain joins TRBV28 to TRBJ1-5; perhaps TRBD1 as D (6 bases). Germline V gene sequence: CDR1 MDHEN, CDR2 SYDVKM. This CDR3 comprises 17 residues. V was trimmed by 7 bases and J by 5 bases, leaving 24 bases between them.

The chain has TRBV16 and TRBJ2-1; 8 positions match TRBD2. Germline V gene sequence: CDR1 KGHSY, CDR2 FQNENV. V lost 5 bases to trimming and J lost 0 bases; unmatched junction nucleotides: 9. The length of the CDR3 is 17 residues. The DNA for the CDR3 is TGTGCCAGCAGCAAATTCCGCGGGGGGAGCTCCTACAATGAGCAGTTCTTC. Residues: CASSKFRGGSSYNEQFF.

V usage is TRBV19 and J usage is TRBJ1-5; a weak D match, TRBD1 (5 bases). The germline V gene encodes CDR1 LNHDA and CDR2 SQIVND (reference sequence). This CDR3 region has 14 residues. V lost 9 bases and J lost 0, with 12 bases in between. The CDR3 DNA follows: TGTGCCAGCCAAAGGGACGGTAGCAATCAGCCCCAGCATTTT. This translates into CASQRDGSNQPQHF.

The chain employs TRBV5-1 and TRBJ1-6; TRBD1 matches 9 bases. Trimming removed 3 bases from V and 7 bases from J; junction bases left unmatched: 5. Per germline, CDR1 SGHRS and CDR2 YFSETQ. CDR3 length equals 15 residues. This CDR3 is CASSSTGTGNSPLHF. The CDR3 bases are TGCGCCAGCAGCTCTACCGGGACAGGGAATTCACCCCTCCACTTT.

V and J are TRBV6-5 and TRBJ2-7; either TRBD1 or TRBD2 may supply D (5 bases each). V lost 5 bases to trimming and J lost 2 bases, with 13 bases between them. CDR3 length: 14 residues. Germline CDR1 is MNHEY and CDR2 is SVGAGI. The CDR3 is CASSPLRETYEQYV. As DNA, the CDR3 is TGTGCCAGCAGTCCCCTCAGGGAGACCTACGAGCAGTACGTC.

The chain links TRBV19 to TRBJ1-2, with D uncertain. Trimming took off 6 bases at V and 3 bases at J, with 11 bases between the two ends. Germline CDR1 is LNHDA and CDR2 is SQIVND (reference sequence). This CDR3 contains 13 residues. CDR3 sequence: CASRPQGYYGYTF. For the CDR3, the DNA is TGTGCCAGTAGACCACAAGGCTACTATGGCTACACCTTC.

V is TRBV6-1 and J is TRBJ2-5; D is perhaps TRBD1 or TRBD2 (5 bases each). Germline V CDR1 and CDR2: MNHNS, SASEGT. Deletions cut 8 bases from V and 3 bases from J, with 10 bases between. The CDR3 is 12 amino acids. CDR3 DNA sequence: TGTGCCAGCGTTCGGGGCGAAGAGACCCAGTACTTC. Encoded protein: CASVRGEETQYF.